Listed here are 21 T cell receptor beta chains from one sample, sequenced in a study of neoadjuvant anti-PD-1 for oral cavity cancer. Using immunoSEQ multiplex PCR, the repertoire was profiled, and TCRdb retains in-frame clones only, with some absent. The table shows fewer than 20,000 clones, with approximately 72% occurring only once. Sample: PBMCs, taken before nivolumab (anti-PD-1) treatment. The receptors originated from a person aged 35 to 85 with oral cavity squamous cell carcinoma.

The chain uses TRBV11-2 and TRBJ2-7; 7 bases align to TRBD2. Germline values: CDR1 SGHAT, CDR2 FQNNGV. Trimming took 2 bases from V and 2 from J; bases not matched to a gene: 6. The CDR3 extends over 15 amino acids. The CDR3: CASSLRLAVPYEQYF. The DNA for the CDR3 is TGTGCCAGCAGCTTAAGGCTAGCGGTTCCCTACGAGCAGTACTTC.

This sequence joins TRBV7-9 and TRBJ1-5; no firm D call. This CDR3 is 14 amino acids long. The germline V gene encodes CDR1 SEHNR and CDR2 FQNEAQ (reference sequence). Trimming pared 3 bases from V and 1 base from J, leaving 7 bases between. CDR3 residues: CASSLEQSNQPQHF. In DNA, the CDR3 is TGTGCCAGCAGCTTGGAACAGAGCAATCAGCCCCAGCATTTT.

As DNA, the CDR3 is TGTGCCAGCAGCCCGGACAGGGGGCGCACGGTTGGCAATGAGCAGTTCTTC. Translation: CASSPDRGRTVGNEQFF. The V and J genes are TRBV5-6 and TRBJ2-1, with 11 positions matching TRBD1. The CDR3 sequence is 17 residues long. Germline values: CDR1 SGHDT, CDR2 YYEEEE. After removal of 4 bases from V and 6 bases from J, the junction contained 12 bases not matched to a gene.

In nucleotides, the CDR3 is TGCAGCGTTGTCCAGGGGGCCCTTAACACCGGGGAGCTGTTTTTT. It encodes CSVVQGALNTGELFF. The chain joins TRBV29-1 to TRBJ2-2; 8 nucleotides align to TRBD1. V dropped 4 bases and J dropped 2; count of bases not matched to a gene: 6. The CDR3 runs to 15 residues. The germline V gene encodes CDR1 SQVTM and CDR2 ANQGSEA.

The chain couples TRBV6-5 to TRBJ1-4; D is undetermined. The CDR3 is made up of 13 amino acids. The V gene's germline CDR1 is MNHEY and CDR2 SVGAGI. The ends were cut back, 2 bases at V and 8 bases at J, with 9 bases in the middle. For the CDR3, the DNA is TGTGCCAGCAGTTACAGGGAAACGGAAAAACTGTTTTTT. Protein product: CASSYRETEKLFF.

The rearrangement uses TRBV4-1 and TRBJ1-1; 7 nucleotides match TRBD1. Per the germline V gene, CDR1 is MGHRA and CDR2 is YSYEKL. V was clipped by 0 bases and J by 10 bases; unmatched bases: 11. This CDR3 region has 15 residues. CDR3: CASSQDQAGGMAAFF. In DNA form, the CDR3 reads TGCGCCAGCAGCCAAGACCAGGCAGGGGGGATGGCAGCTTTCTTT.

In its sample, this clone was seen once. The chain carries TRBV6-5 and TRBJ1-1; weak D call: TRBD1 (5 bases). CDR1 is MNHEY and CDR2 is SVGAGI in the germline V gene. The V end was cut by 7 bases, the J end by 1 base, with 10 bases between. The CDR3 totals 13 residues. In DNA form, the CDR3 reads TGTGCCAGCATGCGGGGCGGGAACACTGAAGCTTTCTTT. Protein: CASMRGGNTEAFF.

The DNA for the CDR3 is TGTGCCAGCAGCTTAACTCGGGGAGCGGTTGAGCAGTTCTTC. Amino acid sequence: CASSLTRGAVEQFF. The chain employs TRBV7-8 and TRBJ2-1; tentative D call: TRBD2 (5 bases). Trimming shortened V by 2 bases and J by 9 bases, and 14 bases separated the two germline ends. The CDR3 sequence is 14 residues long. Germline-derived CDR1 and CDR2 are SGHVS and FQNEAQ.

The DNA for the CDR3 is TGTGCCAGCAGCGTAGCCAGGGACGGGTACGAGCAGTACTTC. It is translated as CASSVARDGYEQYF. This rearrangement joins TRBV9 to TRBJ2-7, with D tentatively TRBD1 or TRBD2 (5 bases each). V shed 0 bases and J shed 4 bases, with 11 bases lying between them. The CDR3 covers 14 residues. Germline loops: CDR1 SGDLS, CDR2 YYNGEE.

The genes are TRBV29-1 and TRBJ1-2; no reliable D call. Trimming shortened V by 5 bases and J by 0 bases, and 7 bases separated the two germline ends. The CDR3 loop spans 12 amino acids. CDR1 is SQVTM and CDR2 is ANQGSEA in the germline V gene. The CDR3 region is CSVRYTNYGYTF. As DNA, the CDR3 is TGCAGCGTTCGATATACTAACTATGGCTACACCTTC.

The rearrangement uses TRBV28 and TRBJ2-1; TRBD2 matches at 11 bases. Trimming removed 4 bases from V and 7 bases from J; junction bases left unmatched: 6. The length of the CDR3 is 15 residues. In germline, CDR1 is MDHEN, CDR2 SYDVKM. The DNA for the CDR3 is TGTGCCAGCAGTTCTAATAGCGGGAGGGGGAATGAGCAGTTCTTC. This codes for CASSSNSGRGNEQFF.

This clone was seen a single time. The chain links TRBV27 to TRBJ2-2, with 8 bases fitting TRBD1. Trimming removed 5 bases from V and 1 base from J; junction bases left unmatched: 6. Germline assignment: CDR1 MNHEY and CDR2 SMNVEV (reference sequence). The CDR3 covers 16 residues. CDR3: CASSADRGQNTGELFF. The CDR3 nucleotides are TGTGCCAGCAGTGCCGACAGGGGACAGAACACCGGGGAGCTGTTTTTT.

This clone was found once. The chain couples TRBV7-6 to TRBJ2-7; TRBD2 aligns across 12 bases. The CDR3 length is 15 residues. Trimming took 1 base from V and 7 from J; bases not matched to a gene: 5. Germline lookup yields CDR1 SGHVS and CDR2 FNYEAQ. CDR3 sequence: CASSLEASGGVEQYF. The CDR3 DNA reads as TGTGCCAGCAGCTTAGAGGCTAGCGGGGGGGTGGAGCAGTACTTC. The whole variable domain, remainder taken from reference TRBV7-6 and TRBJ2-7, is GAGVSQSPRYKVTKRGQDVALRCDPISGHVSLYWYRQALGQGPEFLTYFNYEAQQDKSGLPNDRFSAERPEGSISTLTIQRTEQRDSAMYRCASSLEASGGVEQYFGPGTRLTVT.

The chain employs TRBV10-3 and TRBJ2-2; 7 nucleotides align to TRBD1. Unmatched junction bases numbered 11, after V lost 8 bases and J lost 8 bases. Looked up from germline, CDR1 is ENHRY and CDR2 is SYGVKD. This CDR3 is built from 14 residues. The CDR3 reads CAISGSQGLGELFF. CDR3 in DNA: TGTGCCATCTCAGGGTCACAGGGGTTGGGGGAGCTGTTTTTT.

The V gene is TRBV5-1, the J gene TRBJ1-1, with TRBD1 as a possible D gene (6 bases). V was clipped by 4 bases and J by 0 bases, with 13 bases between them. The V gene's germline CDR1 is SGHRS and CDR2 YFSETQ. The CDR3 length is 15 residues. In DNA form, the CDR3 reads TGCGCCAGCAGCCCGGGGGGGACATTGAACACTGAAGCTTTCTTT. Translating it yields CASSPGGTLNTEAFF.

This clone was seen once. The CDR3 loop is CASSFQGSYGYTF. CDR3 bases: TGTGCCAGCAGTTTTCAGGGCAGCTATGGCTACACCTTC. The rearrangement links TRBV28 to TRBJ1-2; maybe TRBD1 (5 bases). The CDR3 spans 13 residues. Looked up from germline, CDR1 is MDHEN and CDR2 is SYDVKM. The V end was cut by 3 bases, the J end by 4 bases, with 9 bases between.

J is TRBJ2-7 and V is TRBV27; D remains unclear. This CDR3 has 15 residues. Germline V gene lookup returns CDR1 MNHEY and CDR2 SMNVEV (reference sequence). Trimming removed 2 bases at V and 0 bases at J, with 11 bases between. The CDR3 DNA sequence: TGTGCCAGCAGTTTAGTAGGCGGAACCTCCTACGAGCAGTACTTC. Its protein product is CASSLVGGTSYEQYF.

This clone was seen only once. The genes are TRBV11-3 and TRBJ2-7; D unresolved. Looked up from germline, CDR1 is SGHNT and CDR2 is YENEEA. This CDR3 has 14 amino acids. Between the trimmed V and J ends, which lost 1 base and 0 bases, there was a span of 7 bases. In DNA form, the CDR3 reads TGTGCCAGCAGCTTAGCTGGGGACTCCTACGAGCAGTACTTC. Its protein is CASSLAGDSYEQYF.

This chain connects TRBV29-1 to TRBJ2-1; 9 nucleotides align to TRBD2. The CDR3 is 17 residues long. Trimming took 7 bases from V and 7 from J; bases not matched to a gene: 20. CDR1 and CDR2 from the germline V gene are SQVTM and ANQGSEA. The CDR3 loop is CSALEAVGLAGVNEQFF. CDR3 coding DNA: TGCAGCGCCCTGGAGGCCGTGGGATTAGCGGGAGTGAATGAGCAGTTCTTC.

This chain's CDR3 is CASSPGLAGGPAYEQYF. CDR3 bases: TGTGCCAGCAGCCCAGGACTAGCGGGAGGGCCAGCCTACGAGCAGTACTTC. The chain is built from TRBV14 and TRBJ2-7; 15 bases match TRBD2. V lost 4 bases to trimming and J lost 2 bases; unmatched junction nucleotides: 6. The CDR3 spans 17 residues. Germline V CDR1 and CDR2: SGHDN, FVKESK.

As DNA, the CDR3 is TGTGCCAGCAGCTTAAAGGCGGGATCTACCTACGAGCAGTACTTC. Amino acid sequence: CASSLKAGSTYEQYF. J is TRBJ2-7 and V is TRBV7-2; possible D gene TRBD2, 6 bases. The V end lost 2 bases, the J end lost 2 bases, and 13 bases lay between the germline ends. The CDR3 contains 15 residues. Germline-derived CDR1 and CDR2 are SGHTA and FQGNSA.